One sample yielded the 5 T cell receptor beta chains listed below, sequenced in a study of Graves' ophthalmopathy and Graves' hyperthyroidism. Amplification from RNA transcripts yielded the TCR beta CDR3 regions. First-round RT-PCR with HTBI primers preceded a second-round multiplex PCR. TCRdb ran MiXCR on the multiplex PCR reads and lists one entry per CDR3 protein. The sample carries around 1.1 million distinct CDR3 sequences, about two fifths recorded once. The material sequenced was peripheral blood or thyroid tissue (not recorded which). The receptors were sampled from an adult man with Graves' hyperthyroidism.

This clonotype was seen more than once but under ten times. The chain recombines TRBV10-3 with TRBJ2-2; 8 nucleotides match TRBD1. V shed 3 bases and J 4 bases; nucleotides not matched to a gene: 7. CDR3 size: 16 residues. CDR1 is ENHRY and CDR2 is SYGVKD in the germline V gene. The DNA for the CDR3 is TGTGCCATCAGTGACTGGCAGGGGGCGCGCACCGGGGAGCTGTTTTTT. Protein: CAISDWQGARTGELFF.

The CDR3 coding sequence is TGTGCCAGCGCAAAGGGGGCAAGGGGGCGGATGACCTACGAGCAGTACTTC. It encodes CASAKGARGRMTYEQYF. This chain connects TRBV6-5 to TRBJ2-7; 7 bases fit TRBD1. The CDR3 sequence is 17 residues long. Trimming at V came to 8 bases and at J to 2 bases, leaving 18 bases not matched to a gene. The V gene's germline CDR1 is MNHEY and CDR2 SVGAGI.

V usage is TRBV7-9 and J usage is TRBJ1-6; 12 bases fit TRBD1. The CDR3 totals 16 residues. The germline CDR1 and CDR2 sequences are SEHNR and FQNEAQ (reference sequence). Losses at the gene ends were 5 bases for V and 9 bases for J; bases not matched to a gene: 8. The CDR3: CASSVDGTGGTSPLHF. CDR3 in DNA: TGTGCCAGCAGCGTAGACGGGACAGGGGGCACTTCACCCCTCCACTTT.

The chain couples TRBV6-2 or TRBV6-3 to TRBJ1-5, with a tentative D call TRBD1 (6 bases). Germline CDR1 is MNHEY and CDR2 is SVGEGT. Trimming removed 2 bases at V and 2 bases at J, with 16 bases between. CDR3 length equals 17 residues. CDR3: CASSYDRRPSGNQPQHF. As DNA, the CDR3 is TGTGCCAGCAGTTACGACAGGAGACCATCCGGCAATCAGCCCCAGCATTTT.

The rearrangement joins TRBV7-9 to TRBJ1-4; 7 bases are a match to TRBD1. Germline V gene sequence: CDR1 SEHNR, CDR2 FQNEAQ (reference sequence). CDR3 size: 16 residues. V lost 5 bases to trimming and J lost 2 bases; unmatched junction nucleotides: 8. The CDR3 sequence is CASSPGQAATNEKLFF. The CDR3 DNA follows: TGTGCCAGCAGCCCCGGACAGGCAGCGACTAATGAAAAACTGTTTTTT. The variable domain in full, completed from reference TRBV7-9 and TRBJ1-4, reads DTGVSQNPRHKITKRGQNVTFRCDPISEHNRLYWYRQTLGQGPEFLTYFQNEAQLEKSRLLSDRFSAERPKGSFSTLEIQRTEQGDSAMYLCASSPGQAATNEKLFFGSGTQLSVL.